This is a list of T cell receptor beta chains from one sample in a study of CD8+ T cells in alopecia areata. Some clones are missing from TCRdb's copy, which holds only in-frame ones; the method was immunoSEQ multiplex PCR. The table includes 110,000 to 150,000 clones, 54% detected once. The sample here was CD8+ T cells sorted from blood, taken at week 4, from a patient treated with tofacitinib. The receptors were sampled from a human donor with alopecia areata. The CDR3 runs from the conserved cysteine through the conserved F or W. D genes are given only for firm matches.

TRBJ2-5,TRBV6-6,NA,CASSPRVRGSSDTQYF
TRBJ2-2,TRBV13,NA,CASSWTASSSTGELFF
TRBJ2-7,TRBV10-3,NA,CAIGEGAIEQYF
TRBJ2-5,TRBV29-1,TRBD2,CSVEGPNKGLAELGAQYF
TRBJ1-2,TRBV7-9,NA,CASSQPDTVGYGYTF
TRBJ1-1,TRBV4-1,NA,CASSQDRAGANTEAFF
TRBJ2-7,TRBV27,TRBD1,CASSSLQGWVYEQYF
TRBJ1-6,TRBV7-9,NA,CASSLDSPLHF
TRBJ2-7,TRBV15,TRBD1,CATSRSGQGTYEQYF
TRBJ2-3,TRBV6-6,TRBD2,CASSHGAGGLDTQYF
TRBJ1-2,TRBV6-5,NA,CASTRDPNYGYTF
TRBJ1-4,TRBV7-6,TRBD1,CASSGTAGEKLFF
TRBJ1-1,TRBV4-1,NA,CASSQVGVNTEAFF
TRBJ2-2,TRBV7-9,NA,CASSLTSTGELFF
TRBJ2-2,TRBV9,TRBD1,CASSHPDRVIAGELFF